The present TCR beta chain was sequenced within a study of molecular identifiers for immune sequencing clone quantification. This clonotype occurred many times. The antigen is not known. Study-wide results and limits: Clones above 20 RNA copies held over 98% of effector molecules, under 1% in naive cells. Spiked Jurkat TCR RNA originating from one cell could reportedly be identified amid more than 800,000 naive cells.

The CDR3 loop spans 14 amino acids. Germline CDR1 SGHNT, CDR2 YYREEE (reference sequence). V shed 0 bases, J shed 4 bases, and the junction held 4 bases outside the gene matches. TCRdb processed the PCR reads anew with MiXCR; each CDR3 protein has one entry. The sample includes 45,000 to 65,000 distinct CDR3 sequences, roughly 24% seen only once; the top ten take about 2%. V usage is TRBV5-4 and J usage is TRBJ2-7; 7 bases line up with TRBD1. The specimen sequenced was naive CD8+ T cells from blood, with Jurkat cell RNA spiked in. As to subset: FACS-sorted CD8+CD4-CCR7+CD45RA+ naive T cells. The clonotype comes from a human donor in good health. Some libraries in this study had Jurkat cell RNA spiked in. CDR3 nucleotides: TGTGCCAGCAGCTTGGGGGACAGAGAATACGAGCAGTACTTC. It yields the protein CASSLGDREYEQYF.